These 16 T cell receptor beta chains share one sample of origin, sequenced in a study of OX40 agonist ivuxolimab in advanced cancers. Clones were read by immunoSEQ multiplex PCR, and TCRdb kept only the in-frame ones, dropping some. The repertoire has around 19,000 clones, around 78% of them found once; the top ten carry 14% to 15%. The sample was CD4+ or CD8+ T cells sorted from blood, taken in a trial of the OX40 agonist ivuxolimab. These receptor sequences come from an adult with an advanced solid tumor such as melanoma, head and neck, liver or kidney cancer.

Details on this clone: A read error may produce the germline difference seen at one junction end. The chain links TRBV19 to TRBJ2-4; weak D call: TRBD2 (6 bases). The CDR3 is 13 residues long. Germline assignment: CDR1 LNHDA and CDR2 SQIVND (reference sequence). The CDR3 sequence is CASSIGRGSKENF. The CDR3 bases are TGTGCCAGTAGTATAGGCCGGGGGTCTAAGGAGAACTTC.

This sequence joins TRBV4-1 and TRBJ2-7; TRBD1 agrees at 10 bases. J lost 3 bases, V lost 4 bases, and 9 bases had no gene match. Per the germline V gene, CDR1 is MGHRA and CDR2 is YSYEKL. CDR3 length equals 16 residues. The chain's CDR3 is CASSPPTGTGVYEQYF. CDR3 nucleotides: TGCGCCAGCAGCCCTCCTACCGGGACAGGGGTCTACGAGCAGTACTTC.

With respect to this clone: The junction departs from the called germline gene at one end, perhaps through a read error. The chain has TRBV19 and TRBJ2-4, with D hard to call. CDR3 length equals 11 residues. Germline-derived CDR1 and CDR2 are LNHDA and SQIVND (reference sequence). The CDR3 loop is CASSSTRVGNF. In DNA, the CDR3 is TGTGCCAGTAGTTCCACCCGAGTGGGGAACTTC.

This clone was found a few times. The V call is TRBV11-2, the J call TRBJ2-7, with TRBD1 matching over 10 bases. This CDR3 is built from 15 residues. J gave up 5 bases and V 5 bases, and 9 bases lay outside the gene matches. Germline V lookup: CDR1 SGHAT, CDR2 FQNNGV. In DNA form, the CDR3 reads TGTGCCAGCAGCCTTGGACAGGGGGTTCACCACGAGCAGTACTTC. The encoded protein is CASSLGQGVHHEQYF.

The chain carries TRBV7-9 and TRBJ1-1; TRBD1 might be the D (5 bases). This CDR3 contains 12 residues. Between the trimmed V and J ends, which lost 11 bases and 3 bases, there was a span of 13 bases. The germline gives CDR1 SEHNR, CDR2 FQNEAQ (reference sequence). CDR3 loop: CAVRGGDTEAFF. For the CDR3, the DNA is TGTGCCGTCCGGGGAGGGGACACTGAAGCTTTCTTT.

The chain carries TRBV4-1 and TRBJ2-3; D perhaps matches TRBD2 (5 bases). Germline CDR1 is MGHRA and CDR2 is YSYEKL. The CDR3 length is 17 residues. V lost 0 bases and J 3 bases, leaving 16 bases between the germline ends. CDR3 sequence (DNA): TGCGCCAGCAGCCAAGATCCGTCCGGAGGATATACAGATACGCAGTATTTT. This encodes CASSQDPSGGYTDTQYF.

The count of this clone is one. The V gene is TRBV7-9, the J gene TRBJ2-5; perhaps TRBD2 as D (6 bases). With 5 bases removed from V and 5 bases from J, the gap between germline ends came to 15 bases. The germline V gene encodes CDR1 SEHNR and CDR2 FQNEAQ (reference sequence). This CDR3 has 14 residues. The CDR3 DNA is TGTGCCAGCAGCCCTCGGGGGATTGGGGAGACCCAGTACTTC. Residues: CASSPRGIGETQYF.

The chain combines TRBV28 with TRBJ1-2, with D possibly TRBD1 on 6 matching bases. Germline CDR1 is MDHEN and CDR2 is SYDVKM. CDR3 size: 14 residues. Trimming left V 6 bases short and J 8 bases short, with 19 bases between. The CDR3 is CASSPGTSRGGYTF. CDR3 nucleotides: TGTGCCAGCAGCCCAGGGACATCCCGGGGGGGCTACACCTTC.

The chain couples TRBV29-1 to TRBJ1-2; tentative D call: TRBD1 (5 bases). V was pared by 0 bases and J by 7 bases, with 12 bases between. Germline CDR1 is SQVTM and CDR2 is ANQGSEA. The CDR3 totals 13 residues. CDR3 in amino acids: CSVEDRGTSGYTF. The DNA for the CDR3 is TGCAGCGTTGAAGATCGAGGGACTTCTGGCTACACCTTC.

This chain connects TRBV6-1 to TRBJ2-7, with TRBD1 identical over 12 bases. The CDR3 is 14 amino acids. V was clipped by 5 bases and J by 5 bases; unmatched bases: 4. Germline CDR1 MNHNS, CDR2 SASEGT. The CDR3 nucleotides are TGTGCCAGCAGTCCCGGGACAGGGGGCGACGAGCAGTACTTC. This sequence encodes CASSPGTGGDEQYF.

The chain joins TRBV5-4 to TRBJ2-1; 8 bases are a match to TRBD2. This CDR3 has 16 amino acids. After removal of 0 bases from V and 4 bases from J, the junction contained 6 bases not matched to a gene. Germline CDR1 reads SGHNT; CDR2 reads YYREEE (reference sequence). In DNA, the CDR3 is TGTGCCAGCAGCTTGGGCAGCGGGGGTCTATACAATGAGCAGTTCTTC. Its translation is CASSLGSGGLYNEQFF.

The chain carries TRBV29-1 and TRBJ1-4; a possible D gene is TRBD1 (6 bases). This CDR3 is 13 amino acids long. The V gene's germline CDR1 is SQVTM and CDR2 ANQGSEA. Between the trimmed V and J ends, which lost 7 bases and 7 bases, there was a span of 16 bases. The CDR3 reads CSAGGVGGEKLFF. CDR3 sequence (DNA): TGCAGCGCGGGAGGGGTAGGGGGTGAAAAACTGTTTTTT.

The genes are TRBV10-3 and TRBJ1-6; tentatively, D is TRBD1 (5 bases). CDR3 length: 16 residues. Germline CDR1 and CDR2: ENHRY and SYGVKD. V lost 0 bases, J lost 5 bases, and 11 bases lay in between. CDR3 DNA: TGTGCCATCAGTGAGTCGATCGGGGGGAATAATTCACCCCTCCACTTT. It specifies CAISESIGGNNSPLHF.

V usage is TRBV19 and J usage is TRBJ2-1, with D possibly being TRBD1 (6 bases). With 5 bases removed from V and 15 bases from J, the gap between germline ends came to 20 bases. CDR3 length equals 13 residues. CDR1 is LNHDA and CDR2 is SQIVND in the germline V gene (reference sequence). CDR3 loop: CASSPGVPRDRFF. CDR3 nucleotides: TGTGCCAGTAGTCCAGGGGTTCCACGGGATCGGTTCTTC.

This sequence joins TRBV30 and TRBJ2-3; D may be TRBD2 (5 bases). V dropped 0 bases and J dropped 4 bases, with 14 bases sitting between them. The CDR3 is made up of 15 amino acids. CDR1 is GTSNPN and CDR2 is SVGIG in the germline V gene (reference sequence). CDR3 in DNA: TGTGCCTGGAGTGTACTCGGACTTGGCGCAGATACGCAGTATTTT. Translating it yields CAWSVLGLGADTQYF.

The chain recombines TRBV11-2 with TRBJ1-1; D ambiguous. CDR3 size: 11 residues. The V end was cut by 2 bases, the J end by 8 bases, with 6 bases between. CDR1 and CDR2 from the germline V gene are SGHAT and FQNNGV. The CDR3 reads CASSLRTEAFF. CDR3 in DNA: TGTGCCAGCAGCTTAAGAACGGAAGCTTTCTTT.